Described below is a single T cell receptor (beta chain) sequence and its context. TCRdb's copy holds only in-frame clones and misses some; the assay was immunoSEQ multiplex PCR. There are about 28,000 clones in the sample; 85% occur only once, and roughly 3.5% lies in the top ten. This sample stems from a study of tissue T cells after allogeneic stem cell transplantation. Study information: Several unmodified and three CD34-selected T-cell-depleted grafts went to graft-versus-host disease patients. CD3+ T cells were flow-sorted when enough cells; otherwise DNA extracted directly.

This TCR was sampled from a woman aged 18 to 55 who later had graft-versus-host disease after an allogeneic stem cell transplant. Sequenced material: blood, taken before transplantation.

The DNA for the CDR3 is TGTGCCAGCAGCGTAGGACCCATGAACACTGAAGCTTTCTTT. Its translation: CASSVGPMNTEAFF. The rearrangement uses TRBV9 and TRBJ1-1; D is uncertain. V was shortened by 0 bases and J by 0 bases, with 6 bases between the two germline ends. CDR3 length: 14 residues. Germline V gene lookup returns CDR1 SGDLS and CDR2 YYNGEE. Complete variable domain (other parts from reference TRBV9 and TRBJ1-1): DSGVTQTPKHLITATGQRVTLRCSPRSGDLSVYWYQQSLDQGLQFLIQYYNGEERAKGNILERFSAQQFPDLHSELNLSSLELGDSALYFCASSVGPMNTEAFFGQGTRLTVV.